This TCR beta chain is drawn from a study of T-cell reconstitution after alpha-beta-depleted transplantation in children (TCRdb year 2016). For context, the study as a whole: Using TCR repertoire profiling, the study followed T-cell immune reconstitution in a quantitative way in children after TCRalphabeta/CD19-depleted allogeneic hematopoietic cell transplantation.

From the cysteine through the phenylalanine, the CDR3 covers 14 amino acids. Here the CDR3 DNA is all that survives: 42 bases in frame from base 1. Ends trimmed: V by 8 bases, J by 6 bases; bases unmatched to a gene: 8. CDR1 and CDR2, per the germline V gene (reference sequence), are SEHNR and FQNEAQ. This clonotype was detected many times. Its antigen is unknown. No qualities accompany the bases; no much larger clone lies one base away. Receptor amplification or capture employed PCR. Reads for this sample came from an Illumina HiSeq 2500. Molecular barcoding was employed in the preparation of TCR libraries, with unique molecular identifiers being used to normalize TCRbeta repertoire quantification. In-frame beta chains were kept once TCRdb had trimmed the public reads at Q25 with fastp and called clones with MiXCR. Each record represents a unique CDR3 protein, reported with the most common genes and DNA among its rows. Counted in this sample were roughly 220,000 distinct CDR3 sequences; 12% of them appeared once. The ten most abundant clones make up about 2.4% of the sample.

The V and J genes are TRBV7-9 and TRBJ2-2; 8 nucleotides in the junction match TRBD1. The specimen comprised PBMCs from the stem cell graft donor, sampled from the stem cell graft. This receptor was identified in a human donor who donated a stem cell graft to a child with acute lymphoblastic leukemia. The nucleotides read TGTGCCAGCGGAGGACAGGGCACTTCCGGGGAGCTGTTTTTT. Its protein is CASGGQGTSGELFF. Reference TRBV7-9 and TRBJ2-2 genes cover what lies past the CDR3, so the full variable domain is DTGVSQNPRHKITKRGQNVTFRCDPISEHNRLYWYRQTLGQGPEFLTYFQNEAQLEKSRLLSDRFSAERPKGSFSTLEIQRTEQGDSAMYLCASGGQGTSGELFFGEGSRLTVL.